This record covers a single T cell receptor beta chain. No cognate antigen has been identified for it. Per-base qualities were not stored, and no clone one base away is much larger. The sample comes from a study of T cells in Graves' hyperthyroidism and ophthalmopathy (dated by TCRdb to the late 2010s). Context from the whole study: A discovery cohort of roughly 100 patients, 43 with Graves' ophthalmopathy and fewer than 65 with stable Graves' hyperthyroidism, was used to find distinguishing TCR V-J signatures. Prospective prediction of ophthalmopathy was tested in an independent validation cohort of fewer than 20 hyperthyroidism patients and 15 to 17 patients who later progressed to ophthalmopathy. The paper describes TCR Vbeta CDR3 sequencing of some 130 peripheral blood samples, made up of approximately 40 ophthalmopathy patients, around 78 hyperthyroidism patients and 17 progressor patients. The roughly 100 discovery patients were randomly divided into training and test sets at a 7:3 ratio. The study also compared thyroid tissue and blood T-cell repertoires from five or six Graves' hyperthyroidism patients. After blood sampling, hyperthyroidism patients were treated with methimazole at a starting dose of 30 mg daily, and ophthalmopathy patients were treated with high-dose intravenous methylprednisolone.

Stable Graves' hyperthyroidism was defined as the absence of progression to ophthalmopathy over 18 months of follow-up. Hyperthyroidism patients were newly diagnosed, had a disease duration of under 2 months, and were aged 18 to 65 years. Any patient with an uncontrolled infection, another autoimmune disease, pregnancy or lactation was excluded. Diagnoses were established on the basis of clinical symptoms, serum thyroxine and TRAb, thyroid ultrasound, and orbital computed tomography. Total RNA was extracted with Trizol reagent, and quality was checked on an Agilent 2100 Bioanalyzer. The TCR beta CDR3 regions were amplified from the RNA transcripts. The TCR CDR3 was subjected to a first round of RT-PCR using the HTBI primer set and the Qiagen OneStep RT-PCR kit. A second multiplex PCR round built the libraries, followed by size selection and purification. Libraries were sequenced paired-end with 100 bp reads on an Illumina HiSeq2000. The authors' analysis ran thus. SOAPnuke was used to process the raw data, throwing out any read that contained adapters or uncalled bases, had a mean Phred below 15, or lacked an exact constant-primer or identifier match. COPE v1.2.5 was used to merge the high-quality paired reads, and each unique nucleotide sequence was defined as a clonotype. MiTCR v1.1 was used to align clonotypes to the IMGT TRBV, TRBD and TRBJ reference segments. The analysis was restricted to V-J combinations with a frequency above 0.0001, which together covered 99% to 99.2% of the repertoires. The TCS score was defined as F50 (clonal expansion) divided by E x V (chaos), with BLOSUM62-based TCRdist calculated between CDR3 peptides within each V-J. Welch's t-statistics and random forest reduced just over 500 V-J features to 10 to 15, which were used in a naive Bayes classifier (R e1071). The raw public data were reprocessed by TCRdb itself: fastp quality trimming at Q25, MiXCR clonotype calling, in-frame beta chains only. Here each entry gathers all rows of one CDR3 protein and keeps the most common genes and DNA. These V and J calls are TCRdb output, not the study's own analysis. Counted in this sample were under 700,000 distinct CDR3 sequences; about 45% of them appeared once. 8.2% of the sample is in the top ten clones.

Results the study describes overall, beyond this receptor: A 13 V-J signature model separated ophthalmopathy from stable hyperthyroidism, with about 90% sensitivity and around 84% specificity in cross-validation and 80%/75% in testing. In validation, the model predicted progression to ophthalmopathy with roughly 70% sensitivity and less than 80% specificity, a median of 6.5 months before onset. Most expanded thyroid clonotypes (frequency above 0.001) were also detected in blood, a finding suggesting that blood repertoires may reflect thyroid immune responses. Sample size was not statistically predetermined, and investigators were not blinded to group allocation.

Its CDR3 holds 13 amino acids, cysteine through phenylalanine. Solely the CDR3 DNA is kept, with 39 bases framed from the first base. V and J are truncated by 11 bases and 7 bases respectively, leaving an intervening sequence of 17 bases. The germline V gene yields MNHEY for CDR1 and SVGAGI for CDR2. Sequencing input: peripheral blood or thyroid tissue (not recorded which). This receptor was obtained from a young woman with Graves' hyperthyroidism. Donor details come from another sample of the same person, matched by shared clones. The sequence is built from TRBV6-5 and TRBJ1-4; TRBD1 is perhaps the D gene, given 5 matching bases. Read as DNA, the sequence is TGTGCCTGGAGTTCGGGGGTTGGTGAAAAACTGTTTTTT. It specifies CAWSSGVGEKLFF.